This T cell receptor beta chain was retrieved from a study of hypomethylating agent response in myelodysplastic syndrome. General study findings and limits: Analysis covered a small cohort of just 10 or so patients.

In the case of this clone: Antigen: not known.

Trimming cost V 3 bases and J 8 bases; bases outside gene matches: 5. The CDR3 runs to 13 residues. Germline CDR1 is MDHEN and CDR2 is SYDVKM. TCRdb's table, derived via immunoSEQ multiplex PCR, lists solely in-frame clones and lacks some. Of 6,000 to 7,000 clones listed, about four fifths are singletons. The analysis used unsorted bulk bone marrow, not T-cell subsets. Material: bone marrow, obtained before or after starting hypomethylating agent treatment for myelodysplastic syndrome (not recorded which). The TCR comes from a human donor with myelodysplastic syndrome. The chain uses TRBV28 and TRBJ1-2, with 8 bases lining up with TRBD1. The CDR3 protein is CASSFYGQGGYTF. The CDR3 DNA sequence: TGTGCCAGCAGTTTCTACGGACAGGGAGGCTACACCTTC.